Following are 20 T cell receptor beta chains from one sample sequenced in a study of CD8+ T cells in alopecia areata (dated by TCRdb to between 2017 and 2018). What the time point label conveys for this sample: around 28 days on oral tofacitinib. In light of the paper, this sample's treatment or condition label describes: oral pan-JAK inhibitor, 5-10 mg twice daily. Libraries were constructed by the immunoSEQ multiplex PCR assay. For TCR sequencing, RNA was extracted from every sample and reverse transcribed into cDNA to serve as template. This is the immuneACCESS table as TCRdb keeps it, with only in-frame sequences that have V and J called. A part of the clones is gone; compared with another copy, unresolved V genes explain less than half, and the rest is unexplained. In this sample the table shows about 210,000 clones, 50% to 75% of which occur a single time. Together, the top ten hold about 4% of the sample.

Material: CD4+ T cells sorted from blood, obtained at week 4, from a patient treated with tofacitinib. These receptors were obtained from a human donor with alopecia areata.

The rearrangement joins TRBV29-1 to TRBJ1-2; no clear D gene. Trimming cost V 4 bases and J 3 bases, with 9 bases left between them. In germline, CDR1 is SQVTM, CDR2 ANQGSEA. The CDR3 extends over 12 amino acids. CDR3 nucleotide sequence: TGCAGCGTTGGGGAGGGAGACTATGGCTACACCTTC. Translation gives CSVGEGDYGYTF.

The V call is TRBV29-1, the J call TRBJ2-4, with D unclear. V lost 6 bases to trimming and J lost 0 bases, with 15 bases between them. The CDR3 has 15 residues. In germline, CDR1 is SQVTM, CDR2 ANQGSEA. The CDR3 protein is CSVQTTALAKNIQYF. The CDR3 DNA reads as TGCAGCGTCCAAACAACTGCTCTAGCCAAAAACATTCAGTACTTC.

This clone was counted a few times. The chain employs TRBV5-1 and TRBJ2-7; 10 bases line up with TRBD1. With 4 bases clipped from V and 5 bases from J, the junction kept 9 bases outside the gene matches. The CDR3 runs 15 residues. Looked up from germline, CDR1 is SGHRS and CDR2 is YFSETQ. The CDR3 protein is CASSLTRDRGHEQYF. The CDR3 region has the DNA TGCGCCAGCAGCCTCACCCGGGACAGGGGCCACGAGCAGTACTTC.

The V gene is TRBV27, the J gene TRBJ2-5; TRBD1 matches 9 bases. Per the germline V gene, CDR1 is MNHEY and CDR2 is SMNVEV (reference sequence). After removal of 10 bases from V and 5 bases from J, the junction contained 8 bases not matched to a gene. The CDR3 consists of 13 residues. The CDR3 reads CANTGQGGETQYF. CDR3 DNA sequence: TGTGCCAACACGGGACAGGGTGGGGAGACCCAGTACTTC.

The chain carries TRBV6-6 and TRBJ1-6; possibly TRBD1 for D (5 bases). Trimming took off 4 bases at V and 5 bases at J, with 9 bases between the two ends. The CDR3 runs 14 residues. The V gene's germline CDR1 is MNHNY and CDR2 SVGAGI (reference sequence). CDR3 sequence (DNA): TGTGCCAGCAGTTTGGGACTGGATAATTCACCCCTCCACTTT. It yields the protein CASSLGLDNSPLHF.

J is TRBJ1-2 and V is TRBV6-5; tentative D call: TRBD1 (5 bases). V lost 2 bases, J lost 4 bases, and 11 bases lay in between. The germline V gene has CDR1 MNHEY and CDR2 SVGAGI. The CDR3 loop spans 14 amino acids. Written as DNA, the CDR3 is TGTGCCAGCAGTTACAGGGGCGCCGGCTATGGCTACACCTTC. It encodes CASSYRGAGYGYTF.

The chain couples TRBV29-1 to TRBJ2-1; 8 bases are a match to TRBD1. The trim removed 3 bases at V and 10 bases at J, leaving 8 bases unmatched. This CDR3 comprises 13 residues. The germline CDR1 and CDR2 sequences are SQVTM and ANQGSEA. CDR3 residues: CSVERTGKLEQFF. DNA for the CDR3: TGCAGCGTTGAGAGGACAGGGAAATTAGAGCAGTTCTTC.

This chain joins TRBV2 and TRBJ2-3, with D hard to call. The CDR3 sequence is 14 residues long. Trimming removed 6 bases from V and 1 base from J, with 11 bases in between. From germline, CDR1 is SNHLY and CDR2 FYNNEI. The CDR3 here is CASRARFGTDTQYF. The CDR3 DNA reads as TGTGCCAGCAGGGCTAGATTCGGCACAGATACGCAGTATTTT.

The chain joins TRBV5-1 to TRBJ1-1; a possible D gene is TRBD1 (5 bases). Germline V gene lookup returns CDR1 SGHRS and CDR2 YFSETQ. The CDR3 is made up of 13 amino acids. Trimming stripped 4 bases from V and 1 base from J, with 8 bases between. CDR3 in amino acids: CASSPTENTEAFF. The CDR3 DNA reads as TGCGCCAGCAGCCCGACAGAGAACACTGAAGCTTTCTTT.

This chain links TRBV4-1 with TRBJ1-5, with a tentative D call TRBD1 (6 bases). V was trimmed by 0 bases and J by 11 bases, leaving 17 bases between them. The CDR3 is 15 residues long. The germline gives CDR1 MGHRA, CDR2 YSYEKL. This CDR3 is CASSQDQDGGLAQHF. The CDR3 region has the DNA TGCGCCAGCAGCCAAGATCAGGACGGGGGGCTAGCCCAGCATTTT.

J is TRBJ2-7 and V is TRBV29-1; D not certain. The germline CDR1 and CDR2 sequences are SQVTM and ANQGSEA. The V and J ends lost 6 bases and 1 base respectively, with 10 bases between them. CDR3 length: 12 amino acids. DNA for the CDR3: TGCAGCGTACAGTCCCTATCCTACGAGCAGTACTTC. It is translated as CSVQSLSYEQYF.

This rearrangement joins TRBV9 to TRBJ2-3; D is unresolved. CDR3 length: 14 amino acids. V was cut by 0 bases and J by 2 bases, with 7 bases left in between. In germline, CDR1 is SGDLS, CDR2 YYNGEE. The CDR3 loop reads CASSVGLTTDTQYF. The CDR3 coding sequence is TGTGCCAGCAGCGTAGGTCTTACCACAGATACGCAGTATTTT.

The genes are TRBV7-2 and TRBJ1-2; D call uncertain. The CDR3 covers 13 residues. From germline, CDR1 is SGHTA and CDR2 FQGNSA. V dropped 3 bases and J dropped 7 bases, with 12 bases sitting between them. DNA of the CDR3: TGTGCCAGCAGCTTTCGCGGCCTCGGTGGCTACACCTTC. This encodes CASSFRGLGGYTF.

CDR3 residues: CASTGQGSSEKLFF. The CDR3 DNA reads as TGTGCCAGCACCGGACAGGGATCTTCTGAAAAACTGTTTTTT. This chain links TRBV2 with TRBJ1-4, with 8 bases fitting TRBD1. Trimming cost V 7 bases and J 7 bases; bases outside gene matches: 8. The CDR3 contains 14 residues. CDR1 is SNHLY, CDR2 FYNNEI, per germline.

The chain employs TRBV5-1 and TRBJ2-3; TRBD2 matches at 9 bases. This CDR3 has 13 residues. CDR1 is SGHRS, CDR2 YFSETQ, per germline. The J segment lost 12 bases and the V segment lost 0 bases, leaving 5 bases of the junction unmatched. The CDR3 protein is CASSLGSGGIQYF. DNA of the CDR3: TGCGCCAGCAGCTTGGGTAGCGGGGGAATTCAGTATTTT. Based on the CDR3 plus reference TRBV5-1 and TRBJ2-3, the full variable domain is KAGVTQTPRYLIKTRGQQVTLSCSPISGHRSVSWYQQTPGQGLQFLFEYFSETQRNKGNFPGRFSGRQFSNSRSEMNVSTLELGDSALYLCASSLGSGGIQYFGPGTRLTVL.

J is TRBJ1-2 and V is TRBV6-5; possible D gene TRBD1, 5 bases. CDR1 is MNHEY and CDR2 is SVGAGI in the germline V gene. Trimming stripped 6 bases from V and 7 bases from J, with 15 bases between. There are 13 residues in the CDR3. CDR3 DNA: TGTGCCAGCAGGAGGGGCGACTTGACTGGCTACACCTTC. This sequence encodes CASRRGDLTGYTF.

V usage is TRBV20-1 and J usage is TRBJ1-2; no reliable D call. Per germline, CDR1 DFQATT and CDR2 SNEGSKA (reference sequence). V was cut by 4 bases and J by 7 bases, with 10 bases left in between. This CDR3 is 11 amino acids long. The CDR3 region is CSATGGSGYTF. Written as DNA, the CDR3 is TGCAGTGCTACGGGCGGGTCTGGCTACACCTTC.

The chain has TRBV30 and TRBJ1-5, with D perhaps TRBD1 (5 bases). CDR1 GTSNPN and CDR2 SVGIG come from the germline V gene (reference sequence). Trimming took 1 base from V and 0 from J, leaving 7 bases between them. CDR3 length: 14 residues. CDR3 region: CAWSGGNSNQPQHF. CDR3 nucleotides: TGTGCCTGGAGTGGGGGCAATAGCAATCAGCCCCAGCATTTT.

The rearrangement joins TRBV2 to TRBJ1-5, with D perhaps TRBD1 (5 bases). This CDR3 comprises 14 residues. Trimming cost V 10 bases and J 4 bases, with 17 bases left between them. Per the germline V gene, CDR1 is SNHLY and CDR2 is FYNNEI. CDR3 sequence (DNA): TGTGCCACCCAAAAAGACAGAGTTAATCAGCCCCAGCATTTT. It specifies CATQKDRVNQPQHF.

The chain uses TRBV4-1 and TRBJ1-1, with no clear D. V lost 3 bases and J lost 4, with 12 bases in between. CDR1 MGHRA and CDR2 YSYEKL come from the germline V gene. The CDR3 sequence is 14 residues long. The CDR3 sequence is CASSQRPVGTEAFF. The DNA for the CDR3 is TGCGCCAGCAGCCAGCGGCCGGTGGGCACTGAAGCTTTCTTT.